This T cell receptor (beta chain) emerged from a study of regulatory T cells in long-lasting Graves disease. Sample time point: persistent/refractory GD, antithyroid drugs over 5 years with positive TRAb. Extracted RNA from PBMCs served as the source of the TCR library. The collection involved drawing roughly 10 milliliters of peripheral blood into EDTA tubes. The CDR3 is 14 amino acids. Findings and caveats of the study: Accuracy may have suffered from the small sample size. Reduced TCR diversity was observed in persistent Graves' patients versus newly diagnosed patients. Persistent disease favored TRBV28, TRBJ1-2 and TRBJ2-5.

In building TCR beta libraries, iRepertoire HTBI primers were used together with Arm-PCR of CDR3 regions. TCRdb called the multiplex PCR reads again in MiXCR, with one record for every CDR3 protein. The sample contains fewer than 400,000 distinct CDR3 sequences, less than 20% of which appear only once. Notes on this clonotype: Its cognate antigen is unknown. A much larger clone is a single base away; this may be a read error.

Sequenced here: peripheral blood mononuclear cells (PBMCs), sampled when the disease was refractory, from a patient treated with antithyroid drugs. The genes are TRBV12-3 or TRBV12-4 and TRBJ1-2; weak D call: TRBD1 (5 bases). The sequence was collected from a female donor with Graves disease. The CDR3 DNA reads TGTGACAGCAGTTTCCTAGGAGGGGCCGGGGGCTACACCTTC. Protein product: CDSSFLGGAGGYTF.